These 5 T cell receptor beta chains came from one sample sequenced in a study of T cells expressing NK-cell markers (TCRdb year 2020). Receptor libraries were prepared by 5' RACE. The data were produced on an Illumina HiSeq 2000. The reads were reprocessed in TCRdb, with one entry per CDR3 protein sequence and no accompanying DNA. For this sample, the table gives 450,000 to 600,000 distinct CDR3 sequences. The ten largest account for around 4% of the sample. Material: blood T cells: a sorted CD56 or NKG2C T cell subset, CD4+ or CD8+ T cells, or bulk PBMC T cells (not recorded which). The origin of the receptors is a man younger than 30 in good health. Donor details come from another sample of the same person, matched by shared clones.

The rearrangement links TRBV20-1 to TRBJ2-2; checking the TCRdb D call of TRBD2 is not possible without DNA. The CDR3 consists of 16 residues. Germline V lookup: CDR1 DFQATT, CDR2 SNEGSKA (reference sequence). CDR3 loop: CSASGKGLAGSGELFF.

The genes are TRBV21-1 and TRBJ2-7; the TCRdb call, TRBD1, lacks DNA for checking. TRBV21-1 is recorded as a pseudogene. The CDR3 is 14 amino acids. CDR3 in amino acids: CASVGGSSSYEQYF.

The rearrangement uses TRBV6-1 and TRBJ2-2; there is no DNA to check the TCRdb D call of TRBD2. The germline gives CDR1 MNHNS, CDR2 SASEGT. This CDR3 has 16 residues. The CDR3 is CASRQRAQSNTGELFF.

The genes are TRBV5-6 and TRBJ2-1; the D gene TCRdb calls, TRBD2, cannot be checked with no DNA. The CDR3 loop spans 15 amino acids. The germline V gene encodes CDR1 SGHDT and CDR2 YYEEEE. This CDR3 is CASSFTSGTYNEQFF.

The V gene is TRBV29-1, the J gene TRBJ1-2; TCRdb's D gene call, TRBD1, goes unchecked for lack of DNA. The CDR3 is made up of 13 amino acids. Germline CDR1 reads SQVTM; CDR2 reads ANQGSEA. The CDR3 loop is CSVDTGENYGYTF.